The entry below describes one T cell receptor (beta chain). As yet, its antigen is unknown. This record comes from a study of T cell repertoires in cytomegalovirus infection. The CDR3 totals 13 residues. The V end was cut by 4 bases, the J end by 5 bases, with 11 bases between. TCRdb re-called the reads through MiXCR, storing one row per CDR3 protein. Among some 920,000 distinct CDR3 sequences listed, 31% were seen once. The TCR comes from a human donor in good health (CMV status not recorded). Some clones in this sample may be carry-over from other donors' samples. The chain is built from TRBV12-3 or TRBV12-4 and TRBJ2-5; D is unresolved. Here the sequenced sample was cultured CD8+ T cells from PBMCs, taken from culture after CMV antigen stimulation. Here the CDR3 reads CASSSEFGETQYF. In nucleotides, the CDR3 is TGTGCCAGCAGTTCAGAGTTTGGGGAGACCCAGTACTTC.